The present TCR beta chain was sequenced within a study of blood T cell repertoires in COVID-19. Study at large: The United States, Italy and Spain provided the acute and convalescent COVID-19 samples. Nucleic acid was either cDNA or gDNA, and it came from T cells, B-cell-depleted T cells, or PBMCs.

Trimming removed 2 bases at V and 3 bases at J, with 10 bases between. This CDR3 contains 15 residues. Germline V gene sequence: CDR1 SNHLY, CDR2 FYNNEI. As originally analysed: Reference gene primer amplification gave nucleated cell count estimates. Clones were read by immunoSEQ multiplex PCR, and TCRdb kept only the in-frame ones, dropping some. V, J and clone size were drawn from that table, and D and trimming were deduced from the DNA. Of approximately 160,000 clones in the sample, almost 85% were seen once. The genes are TRBV2 and TRBJ1-4, with D tentatively TRBD1 (6 bases). The receptor was derived from a man between 18 and 29 years old with active or convalescent COVID-19. Sequenced sample: peripheral blood. DNA of the CDR3: TGTGCCAGCAGTGAACAGGGGCCGGCTAATGAAAAACTGTTTTTT. Residues: CASSEQGPANEKLFF.